This T cell receptor beta chain originates from a study of beta chain features in type 1 diabetes. The wider study: Patients and healthy donors were similar in age, gender and cell yields.

Of note for this clone: Its antigen remains unknown.

Of the isolated RNA, all was reverse transcribed, and so the sequenced material was expressed TCRB transcripts. Naive, central memory and regulatory T cell samples yielded around 3.9 million reads on average. This table comes from immunoSEQ multiplex PCR, and its TCRdb copy is limited to in-frame clones, with some not included. Of about 900,000 clones listed, under 20% are singletons. Broader study findings: Type 1 diabetes patients showed a moderate but significant shortening of TCRB CDR3s in all four CD4+ subsets. Among patients, naive, central memory and Treg TCRB repertoires appeared more similar than among healthy donors.

Sample: naive CD4+ T cells from blood. This sequence was found in a woman aged 18-29 years in good health.

DNA for the CDR3: TGTGCCAGCAGCTCACTGTACCAAGAGACCCAGTACTTC. It yields the protein CASSSLYQETQYF. V gene TRBV27 combines with J gene TRBJ2-5; no firm D call. The V gene's germline CDR1 is MNHEY and CDR2 SMNVEV (reference sequence). The length of the CDR3 is 13 residues. Trimming removed 6 bases at V and 0 bases at J, with 8 bases between.